Listed below are T cell receptor beta chains from one sample, sequenced in a study of regulatory T cells in long-lasting Graves disease. MiXCR, applied by TCRdb to the multiplex PCR reads, yields one record per CDR3 protein. The data contain roughly 700,000 distinct CDR3 sequences, about 30% of them singletons. Sequences were derived from peripheral blood mononuclear cells (PBMCs), sampled when the disease was refractory, from a patient treated with antithyroid drugs. Receptors originate from a female donor with Graves disease. Both conserved end residues are part of each CDR3. Each record gives: clone size, V gene, J gene, D gene, CDR3 DNA, CDR3 protein. A D gene is named only where the DNA matches it firmly. Only some rows state a clone size, as once, few, many or a class for expanded clones.

-	TRBV12-3/TRBV12-4	TRBJ1-5	-	TGTGCCAGCACCCCCGACGGGGGAGGCAATCAGCCCCAGCGTTTT	CASTPDGGGNQPQRF
many	TRBV2	TRBJ2-5	-	TGTGCCAGCAGGCCCGACGGTCTCCAAGAGACCCAGTACTTC	CASRPDGLQETQYF
few	TRBV20-1	TRBJ2-7	-	TGCAGTGCTAGAGATCTGGCGGGTAGCTCCTACGAGCAGTACTTC	CSARDLAGSSYEQYF
-	TRBV3-1	TRBJ1-6	-	TGTGCCAGCAGCCAAGAGTCTGGGGAGAGGAATTCACCCCTCCACTTT	CASSQESGERNSPLHF
many	TRBV2	TRBJ1-1	-	TGTGCCAGCAGTGTTCCCTCGCGGGGGGCGAAGGGCACTGAAGCTTTCTTT	CASSVPSRGAKGTEAFF
-	TRBV20-1	TRBJ2-1	-	TGCAGTGCTAATGGCGGGGCCTACAATGAGCAGTTCTTC	CSANGGAYNEQFF
-	TRBV12-5	TRBJ1-3	-	TGTGCTAGTGGTTTGGTACCGGGGATCGTTGGAAACACCATATATTTT	CASGLVPGIVGNTIYF
-	TRBV3-1	TRBJ1-6	TRBD1	TGTGCCAGCAGCCTGGACAGGGGTACACCCCTCCACTTT	CASSLDRGTPLHF
many	TRBV10-3	TRBJ2-5	TRBD1	TGTGCCATCAGTGAAAAGGAGACAGGGTCCTTCGTGACCCAGTACTTC	CAISEKETGSFVTQYF
-	TRBV10-1	TRBJ2-3	-	TGCGCCAGCAGTGACGACCGCCCAGCAGATACGCAGTATTTT	CASSDDRPADTQYF
-	TRBV6-5	TRBJ2-7	-	TGTGCCAGCAGTTACTCGAGAGCCGAGCAGTACTTC	CASSYSRAEQYF
-	TRBV20-1	TRBJ2-2	TRBD2	TGCAGTGTTCCAGGACTAGCGGGGAAGACCGGGGAGCTGTTTTTT	CSVPGLAGKTGELFF
few	TRBV6-1	TRBJ1-5	-	TGTGCCAGCAGATGGACCATCAATCAGCCCCAGCATTTT	CASRWTINQPQHF
once	TRBV20-1	TRBJ2-7	TRBD2	TGCAGTGCCTCCGTTAGCGGGAGGGAGCCCCTCTACGAGCAGTACTTC	CSASVSGREPLYEQYF
few	TRBV7-2	TRBJ1-1	-	TGTGCCAGCAGCTTAGATGGGGGCTTGAACACTGAAGCTTTCTTT	CASSLDGGLNTEAFF
many	TRBV12-3/TRBV12-4	TRBJ1-2	-	TGTGCCAGCAGTCGAGACACAGCAGCTAACTATGGCTACACCTTC	CASSRDTAANYGYTF
-	TRBV30	TRBJ1-2	-	TGTGCCTGGAGTAAGGGGGGCCGTGGCTACACCTTC	CAWSKGGRGYTF
few	TRBV6-1	TRBJ2-2	-	TGTGCCAGCAAGAGGGATTCGAACACCGGGGAGCTGTTTTTT	CASKRDSNTGELFF
many	TRBV2	TRBJ2-5	-	TGTGCCAGCAACGAGGGAGGAAACCAAGAGACCCAGTACTTC	CASNEGGNQETQYF
-	TRBV4-1	TRBJ1-2	TRBD1	TGCGCCAGCAGCCAAGAGAGTGAGACAGGGGGTTATGGCTACACCTTC	CASSQESETGGYGYTF
-	TRBV5-6	TRBJ2-2	-	TGTGCCAGCAGCTTGGCCGCGGCGGCGGGCACCGGGGAGCTGTTTTTT	CASSLAAAAGTGELFF
few	TRBV5-5	TRBJ2-5	-	TGTGCCAGCAGCTTGGAGGCAGGGCGAGAGACCCAGTACTTC	CASSLEAGRETQYF
-	TRBV5-4	TRBJ1-2	-	TGTGCCAGCAGCTTGCAACGGAGCCATGGCTACACCTTC	CASSLQRSHGYTF
few	TRBV7-2	TRBJ1-3	-	TGTGCCAGCAGCTTAGATCGAAGGGGGACAATGGGAAACACCATATATTTT	CASSLDRRGTMGNTIYF
-	TRBV5-1	TRBJ2-7	TRBD1	TGCGCCAGCAGCTCGGGACAGGGATTTGGGAGGGTCGAGCAGTACTTC	CASSSGQGFGRVEQYF
once	TRBV30	TRBJ1-1	TRBD1	TGTGCCTGTTCGACAGGGTCCGCTGAAGCTTTCTTT	CACSTGSAEAFF
-	TRBV30	TRBJ1-1	TRBD1	TGTGCCTGGGGCCGACAGGGAACTGAAGCTTTCTTT	CAWGRQGTEAFF
few	TRBV20-1	TRBJ1-5	-	TGCAGTGCTAGAGTTGGGGGAGGTGGTCCCAATCAGCCCCAGCATTTT	CSARVGGGGPNQPQHF
few	TRBV10-1	TRBJ2-7	TRBD2	TGCGCCAGCACTGCCACACGTAGCGTACTAGCGGGACCCCCAAACTCCTACGAGCAGTACTTC	CASTATRSVLAGPPNSYEQYF
many	TRBV2	TRBJ1-2	-	TGTGCCAGCACACTGTCGGGCCCCGCTAACTATGGCTACACCTTC	CASTLSGPANYGYTF
-	TRBV20-1	TRBJ1-2	-	TGCAGTGCCGTCCCCGAGACATCCTATGACCCCCGGTATGGCTACACCTTC	CSAVPETSYDPRYGYTF
few	TRBV2	TRBJ1-2	TRBD1	TGTGCCAGCACCGAAACCGGGACAGGATTCTATGGCTACACCTTC	CASTETGTGFYGYTF
-	TRBV20-1	TRBJ2-7	TRBD2	TGCAGTGCTATTGGCCTAGCGGGGACGTACAACGAGCAGTACTTC	CSAIGLAGTYNEQYF
-	TRBV20-1	TRBJ1-5	-	TGCAGTGCCCCGTTCGGGGGGAATCAGCCCCAGCATTTT	CSAPFGGNQPQHF
many	TRBV6-5	TRBJ1-1	-	TGTGCCAGCAGTTACCGCCCGGGACACCTGAACACTGAAGCTTTCTTT	CASSYRPGHLNTEAFF
many	TRBV6-1	TRBJ1-2	-	TGTGCCAGCAGTGAGAAAGGACACGCATTTAACTATGGCTACACCTTC	CASSEKGHAFNYGYTF
many	TRBV28	TRBJ1-1	-	TGTGCCAGCAGTTTCCCCTCCCCGGGAGGTACTGAAGCTTTCTTT	CASSFPSPGGTEAFF
-	TRBV15	TRBJ1-3	-	TGTGCCACCAGCAGAGGACAGACTGGAAACACCATATATTTT	CATSRGQTGNTIYF
few	TRBV3-1	TRBJ1-4	TRBD1	TGTGCCAGCAGCCCCTGGGACAGGGGTGGGGAAAAACTGTTTTTT	CASSPWDRGGEKLFF
-	TRBV11-2	TRBJ2-2	-	TGTGCCAGCAGCCAGGGCGCAGGGCCAACCGGGGAGCTGTTTTTT	CASSQGAGPTGELFF
few	TRBV27	TRBJ2-5	TRBD1	TGTGCCAACAGTTCCCACCAGGGGGCGGGTGAGACCCAGTACTTC	CANSSHQGAGETQYF
few	TRBV9	TRBJ1-1	TRBD1	TGTGCCAGCAGCTTAAGGGCAGGGGGCACTGAAGCTTTCTTT	CASSLRAGGTEAFF
-	TRBV5-1	TRBJ1-1	TRBD1	TGCGCCAGCAGCTCGAGCCCACAGGGGGCTGCCACTGAAGCTTTCTTT	CASSSSPQGAATEAFF
once	TRBV7-2	TRBJ1-2	-	TGTGCCAGCAGCCCTTTGGCTGGGGGAACAAACTATGGCTACACCTTC	CASSPLAGGTNYGYTF
few	TRBV6-4	TRBJ1-1	-	TGTGCCAGCAGTTTTACGGCGAACACTGAAGCTTTCTTT	CASSFTANTEAFF
many	TRBV28	TRBJ1-1	TRBD1	TGTGCCAGCTGCAGGGGGGCGCAAGCTTTCTTT	CASCRGAQAFF
-	TRBV20-1	TRBJ1-1	TRBD1	TGCACCCCTGGACAGGGAGGCACTGAAGCTTTCTTT	CTPGQGGTEAFF
once	TRBV20-1	TRBJ2-7	-	TGCAGTGCTAGCCTATTAGACGGGACCTACGAGCAGTACTTC	CSASLLDGTYEQYF
-	TRBV5-1	TRBJ1-2	-	TGCGCCAGCAGCTACGACCGGGACAACTATGGCTACACCTTC	CASSYDRDNYGYTF
-	TRBV15	TRBJ2-7	-	TGTGCCACCAGCAGACCCCAGAGTGGTTACGAGCAGTACTTC	CATSRPQSGYEQYF
few	TRBV6-1	TRBJ1-1	-	TGTGCCAGCAACCGTGAGGGTGAAGCTTTCTTT	CASNREGEAFF